These 19 T cell receptor beta chains share one sample of origin, sequenced in a study of shared clonotypes between healthy human individuals. Sequenced by immunoSEQ multiplex PCR; TCRdb stores in-frame clones only, minus some. This sample has roughly 1,800,000 clones, with approximately 95% found just once. CD45RO negativity and positive selection for CCR7 defined naive CD8 cells, a population that excluded terminally differentiated effector memory CD45RA+ cells. The sample was naive CD8+ T cells sorted from blood. Source of these receptors: a man between 18 and 29 years old in good health.

The V gene is TRBV7-3, the J gene TRBJ2-7; unclear D gene. With 2 bases removed from V and 2 bases from J, the gap between germline ends came to 13 bases. Germline-derived CDR1 and CDR2 are SGHTA and FQGTGA. This CDR3 has 15 residues. The CDR3 DNA follows: TGTGCCAGCAGCTTACGTGGCAAACGCCCCTACGAGCAGTACTTC. This encodes CASSLRGKRPYEQYF.

The chain uses TRBV5-6 and TRBJ2-7; D call uncertain. Trimming took 2 bases from V and 5 from J, leaving 11 bases between them. The CDR3 runs to 13 residues. CDR1 is SGHDT and CDR2 is YYEEEE in the germline V gene. The CDR3 protein is CASSFGTLDEQYF. As DNA, the CDR3 is TGTGCCAGCAGCTTCGGCACCCTCGACGAGCAGTACTTC.

V is TRBV29-1 and J is TRBJ2-3; 9 nucleotides line up with TRBD2. The J segment lost 1 base and the V segment lost 6 bases, leaving 2 bases of the junction unmatched. The CDR3 length is 13 residues. CDR1 SQVTM and CDR2 ANQGSEA come from the germline V gene. The CDR3 DNA reads TGCAGCGTCTGGACTAGCGGCACAGATACGCAGTATTTT. This sequence encodes CSVWTSGTDTQYF.

The rearrangement links TRBV7-2 to TRBJ1-1; D remains ambiguous. With 5 bases removed from V and 8 bases from J, the gap between germline ends came to 9 bases. The length of the CDR3 is 11 residues. Germline CDR1 is SGHTA and CDR2 is FQGNSA. Here the CDR3 DNA reads TGTGCCAGCAGCCCCGGGCGGGAAGCTTTCTTT. This translates into CASSPGREAFF.

V gene TRBV11-2 combines with J gene TRBJ2-5; a possible D gene is TRBD2 (5 bases). Germline CDR1 and CDR2: SGHAT and FQNNGV. The CDR3 is made up of 14 amino acids. The ends were cut back, 1 base at V and 4 bases at J, with 10 bases in the middle. CDR3 bases: TGTGCCAGCAGCTTAGCGGGGATTGTAGAGACCCAGTACTTC. Translating it yields CASSLAGIVETQYF.

The rearrangement joins TRBV5-1 to TRBJ1-1; tentatively, D is TRBD1 (5 bases). Deletions cut 4 bases from V and 6 bases from J, with 10 bases between. Germline-derived CDR1 and CDR2 are SGHRS and YFSETQ. The CDR3 length is 12 residues. CDR3 protein: CASSPDSSEAFF. In nucleotides, the CDR3 is TGCGCCAGCAGCCCAGACAGTTCTGAAGCTTTCTTT.

CDR3 sequence: CASSQDLPYPSLDEQFF. The CDR3 nucleotides read TGTGCCAGCAGCCAAGACCTGCCATATCCTTCCTTGGATGAGCAGTTCTTC. The chain is built from TRBV14 and TRBJ2-1, with D unclear. The germline V gene encodes CDR1 SGHDN and CDR2 FVKESK. The CDR3 loop spans 17 amino acids. Trimming took off 0 bases at V and 8 bases at J, with 20 bases between the two ends.

The chain joins TRBV7-9 to TRBJ2-7; possible D gene TRBD1, 5 bases. Trimming pared 2 bases from V and 3 bases from J, leaving 11 bases between. CDR1 and CDR2 from the germline V gene are SEHNR and FQNEAQ (reference sequence). This CDR3 has 14 amino acids. CDR3 DNA sequence: TGTGCCAGCAGCTTATCAGGGCAGAGCTACGAGCAGTACTTC. Amino acid sequence: CASSLSGQSYEQYF. The complete variable domain, with remaining parts taken from reference TRBV7-9 and TRBJ2-7, reads DTGVSQNPRHKITKRGQNVTFRCDPISEHNRLYWYRQTLGQGPEFLTYFQNEAQLEKSRLLSDRFSAERPKGSFSTLEIQRTEQGDSAMYLCASSLSGQSYEQYFGPGTRLTVT.

In the case of this clone: This sample includes further DNA sequences coding for the same CDR3. The chain combines TRBV9 with TRBJ2-3; no firm D call. Trimming cost V 2 bases and J 4 bases, with 11 bases left between them. Germline V gene lookup returns CDR1 SGDLS and CDR2 YYNGEE. This CDR3 has 14 amino acids. As DNA, the CDR3 is TGTGCCAGCAGCGTGGGGTCGGGCGCAGATACGCAGTATTTT. It specifies CASSVGSGADTQYF.

The chain joins TRBV2 to TRBJ2-1; 13 bases map to TRBD2. Losses at the gene ends were 6 bases for V and 1 base for J; bases not matched to a gene: 6. The CDR3 length is 17 residues. The germline gives CDR1 SNHLY, CDR2 FYNNEI. The CDR3 sequence is CASRDTSGGASYNEQFF. The DNA of the CDR3 is TGTGCCAGCAGGGACACTAGCGGGGGGGCTTCCTACAATGAGCAGTTCTTC.

This chain connects TRBV13 to TRBJ2-3; 9 bases agree with TRBD2. V dropped 11 bases and J dropped 1; count of bases not matched to a gene: 10. Germline V CDR1 and CDR2: PRHDT, FYEKMQ (reference sequence). The CDR3 is 15 residues long. The CDR3 spells CAGVAGGPGTDTQYF. The CDR3 DNA sequence: TGTGCCGGCGTGGCGGGGGGGCCGGGCACAGATACGCAGTATTTT.

The rearrangement joins TRBV6-5 to TRBJ2-5; 8 bases agree with TRBD1. The CDR3 runs to 16 residues. The ends lost 4 bases at V and 2 bases at J; junction bases unmatched: 9. Germline V gene lookup returns CDR1 MNHEY and CDR2 SVGAGI. The CDR3 region has the DNA TGTGCCAGCAGTTTCGCTGGACAGGGCTATCAAGAGACCCAGTACTTC. Amino acids: CASSFAGQGYQETQYF.

The rearrangement links TRBV4-1 to TRBJ2-3, with D possibly matching TRBD1 (6 bases). The germline CDR1 and CDR2 sequences are MGHRA and YSYEKL. The germline V and J ends were trimmed by 7 bases and 2 bases, with 13 bases remaining between them. The CDR3 consists of 14 residues. Here the CDR3 reads CASTPRGNTDTQYF. The CDR3, as DNA: TGCGCCAGCACCCCTAGGGGGAACACAGATACGCAGTATTTT.

This chain joins TRBV10-1 and TRBJ2-1, with TRBD2 identical over 9 bases. The CDR3 is 16 residues long. The ends lost 4 bases at V and 4 bases at J; junction bases unmatched: 8. Germline CDR1 reads WNHNN; CDR2 reads SYGVQD (reference sequence). The CDR3 here is CASSVSGGFMYNEQFF. The CDR3 coding sequence is TGCGCCAGCAGTGTTAGCGGGGGTTTTATGTACAATGAGCAGTTCTTC.

V is TRBV14 and J is TRBJ2-1, with TRBD1 matching 8 bases. The CDR3 runs 16 residues. From germline, CDR1 is SGHDN and CDR2 FVKESK. After removal of 3 bases from V and 1 base from J, the junction contained 5 bases not matched to a gene. The CDR3 DNA follows: TGTGCCAGCAGCCAGCCGACAGGGGCATCCTACAATGAGCAGTTCTTC. It codes for CASSQPTGASYNEQFF.

The chain joins TRBV6-5 to TRBJ2-7; no clear D gene. V was clipped by 5 bases and J by 0 bases, with 14 bases between them. Germline CDR1 reads MNHEY; CDR2 reads SVGAGI. The CDR3 spans 15 residues. As DNA, the CDR3 is TGTGCCAGCAGTCCTGAGGTGCTACCCTCCTACGAGCAGTACTTC. This sequence encodes CASSPEVLPSYEQYF.

CDR3 loop: CAISEILSMNTEAFF. The CDR3 DNA reads as TGTGCCATCAGTGAGATCCTCTCCATGAACACTGAAGCTTTCTTT. The chain uses TRBV10-3 and TRBJ1-1; no firm D call. V lost 2 bases, J lost 0 bases, and 10 bases lay in between. The CDR3 runs to 15 residues. Germline CDR1 and CDR2: ENHRY and SYGVKD.

This chain connects TRBV6-5 to TRBJ2-7, with D possibly being TRBD2 (5 bases). There are 14 residues in the CDR3. The ends were cut back, 8 bases at V and 3 bases at J, with 17 bases in the middle. Germline V gene lookup returns CDR1 MNHEY and CDR2 SVGAGI. In DNA, the CDR3 is TGTGCCAGCCGTGCGGAGGCAGGCAGCTACGAGCAGTACTTC. This codes for CASRAEAGSYEQYF.

With respect to this clone: This CDR3 is also generated by other DNA sequences in the sample. The V gene is TRBV7-6, the J gene TRBJ1-1; D not resolved. Trimming took off 1 base at V and 7 bases at J, with 4 bases between the two ends. CDR3 length: 11 residues. Germline V gene lookup returns CDR1 SGHVS and CDR2 FNYEAQ. Here the CDR3 DNA reads TGTGCCAGCAGCTTAGAGGGTGAAGCTTTCTTT. This sequence encodes CASSLEGEAFF.